These 16 T cell receptor beta chains share one sample of origin, sequenced in a study of T cell responses to AZD1222 COVID-19 vaccine (dated by TCRdb to the early 2020s). Reading the label with the study, this specimen's time point is: about 28 days (+/-7) after the second vaccine dose. Library construction relied on the immunoSEQ multiplex PCR assay. TCRdb took this table from immuneACCESS and kept in-frame rearrangements with V and J called. Such tables lack part of the clones; where checked against another copy, unresolved V genes explain under half of the gap, and the rest is unexplained. The sample includes under 100,000 clones, with around 85% observed a single time. The ten largest make up 9.5% to 13% of the sample. The sequencing used peripheral blood, collected 28 days after the second AZD1222 dose. The receptors come from an adult who received the AZD1222 COVID-19 vaccine.

V gene TRBV3-1 (or the pseudogene TRBV3-2) combines with J gene TRBJ1-2, with D hard to call. This CDR3 spans 14 amino acids. Trimming shortened V by 3 bases and J by 3 bases, and 11 bases separated the two germline ends. Germline V gene sequence: CDR1 LGHDT, CDR2 YNNKEL (reference sequence). The CDR3 sequence is CASSHSDKDYGYTF. Here the CDR3 DNA reads TGTGCCAGCAGCCATTCTGATAAAGACTATGGCTACACCTTC.

This chain connects TRBV29-1 to TRBJ1-1, with D hard to call. The CDR3 contains 11 residues. V lost 6 bases and J 11 bases, leaving 16 bases between the germline ends. The germline gives CDR1 SQVTM, CDR2 ANQGSEA. This chain's CDR3 is CSVPRPGRAFF. The CDR3 DNA follows: TGCAGCGTACCGAGACCCGGGAGGGCTTTCTTT.

This clone occurred once. This sequence joins TRBV4-3 and TRBJ2-2; tentative D call: TRBD2 (6 bases). V shed 1 base and J shed 2 bases, with 8 bases lying between them. CDR1 and CDR2 (germline): LGHNA, YSLEER. CDR3 size: 15 residues. In DNA, the CDR3 is TGCGCCAGCAGCCAAGGGGAGGAAAACACCGGGGAGCTGTTTTTT. It yields the protein CASSQGEENTGELFF.

The chain joins TRBV19 to TRBJ2-7; 12 positions agree with TRBD1. In germline, CDR1 is LNHDA, CDR2 SQIVND (reference sequence). The CDR3 is 16 residues long. J gave up 2 bases and V 8 bases, and 10 bases lay outside the gene matches. The CDR3 region is CASRPGQGARTYEQYF. DNA for the CDR3: TGTGCCAGTCGTCCGGGACAGGGGGCGCGTACCTACGAGCAGTACTTC.

This chain uses TRBV20-1 with TRBJ2-5, with a tentative D call TRBD1 (6 bases). The CDR3 has 18 amino acids. Germline CDR1 DFQATT, CDR2 SNEGSKA (reference sequence). The V end lost 3 bases, the J end lost 1 base, and 24 bases lay between the germline ends. The CDR3 is CSASHEQGYGPVQETQYF. Here the CDR3 DNA reads TGCAGTGCTAGTCATGAACAGGGCTACGGCCCGGTCCAAGAGACCCAGTACTTC.

The chain links TRBV4-2 to TRBJ2-3, with 7 bases matching TRBD2. V lost 0 bases, J lost 5 bases, and 5 bases stayed unmatched. The CDR3 loop spans 15 amino acids. Germline CDR1 and CDR2: LGHNA and YNFKEQ. The CDR3 spells CASSQEGGAQDTQYF. CDR3 coding DNA: TGTGCCAGCAGCCAAGAGGGAGGGGCACAAGATACGCAGTATTTT.

V gene TRBV25-1 combines with J gene TRBJ2-5, with 8 nucleotides matching TRBD2. Germline-derived CDR1 and CDR2 are MGHDK and SYGVNS. CDR3 length: 15 amino acids. V lost 0 bases and J lost 4; bases outside the gene matches: 4. The CDR3 loop reads CASSEYNLAGETQYF. The CDR3, as DNA: TGTGCCAGCAGTGAATATAACCTAGCGGGAGAGACCCAGTACTTC.

This clone was seen a handful of times. This sequence joins TRBV3-1 (or the pseudogene TRBV3-2) and TRBJ1-3; D is uncertain. Trimming removed 1 base at V and 2 bases at J, with 9 bases between. This CDR3 spans 15 amino acids. CDR1 and CDR2 (germline): LGHDT, YNNKEL (reference sequence). CDR3 amino acids: CASSQGKSTGNTIYF. DNA for the CDR3: TGTGCCAGCAGCCAAGGTAAAAGCACTGGAAACACCATATATTTT.

V usage is TRBV19 and J usage is TRBJ1-1, with D maybe TRBD1 (5 bases). V lost 10 bases and J lost 8, with 17 bases in between. This CDR3 has 12 amino acids. Germline CDR1 and CDR2: LNHDA and SQIVND (reference sequence). CDR3 in amino acids: CATQGKPAEAFF. The CDR3 region has the DNA TGTGCCACCCAGGGAAAGCCAGCGGAAGCTTTCTTT. The full variable domain, its missing parts supplied by reference TRBV19 and TRBJ1-1, is DGGITQSPKYLFRKEGQNVTLSCEQNLNHDAMYWYRQDPGQGLRLIYYSQIVNDFQKGDIAEGYSVSREKKESFPLTVTSAQKNPTAFYLCATQGKPAEAFFGQGTRLTVV.

V usage is TRBV7-3 and J usage is TRBJ1-1; 8 nucleotides match TRBD1. Unmatched junction bases numbered 7, after V lost 5 bases and J lost 5 bases. The CDR3 consists of 14 residues. In germline, CDR1 is SGHTA, CDR2 FQGTGA. CDR3 sequence: CASSSGQGRTEAFF. The CDR3 region has the DNA TGTGCCAGCAGCAGCGGACAGGGTCGGACTGAAGCTTTCTTT.

CDR3 DNA sequence: TGCGCCAGCAGCTTGAGTGGGGAGGTCGGTCCTGAAGCTTTCTTT. Protein product: CASSLSGEVGPEAFF. V and J are TRBV5-1 and TRBJ1-1; D unresolved. CDR3 length: 15 amino acids. The germline V gene has CDR1 SGHRS and CDR2 YFSETQ. Between the trimmed V and J ends, which lost 1 base and 6 bases, there was a span of 16 bases. Supplemented by reference TRBV5-1 and TRBJ1-1, the full variable domain reads KAGVTQTPRYLIKTRGQQVTLSCSPISGHRSVSWYQQTPGQGLQFLFEYFSETQRNKGNFPGRFSGRQFSNSRSEMNVSTLELGDSALYLCASSLSGEVGPEAFFGQGTRLTVV.

This clone has just a few counts. This chain joins TRBV5-8 and TRBJ1-5; D unclear. Germline CDR1 reads SGHTS; CDR2 reads YDEGEE. Deletions cut 4 bases from V and 7 bases from J, with 12 bases between. CDR3 length: 13 amino acids. The CDR3 sequence: CASSGQPRQPQHF. The CDR3 DNA reads as TGTGCCAGCAGCGGGCAACCTCGCCAGCCCCAGCATTTT.

This chain joins TRBV30 and TRBJ1-5; D gene uncertain. V lost 0 bases, J lost 2 bases, and 11 bases lay in between. From germline, CDR1 is GTSNPN and CDR2 SVGIG (reference sequence). The CDR3 runs to 15 residues. The CDR3 DNA reads TGTGCCTGGAGTGTGGGCCCGCAGGGCAATCAGCCCCAGCATTTT. Protein: CAWSVGPQGNQPQHF.

The chain joins TRBV2 to TRBJ2-2; a weak D match, TRBD1 (5 bases). Looked up from germline, CDR1 is SNHLY and CDR2 is FYNNEI. The V gene lost 1 base and the J gene lost 5 bases, with 14 bases spanning the gap. The CDR3 extends over 16 amino acids. CDR3 sequence: CASSEGGRVVTGELFF. The CDR3 DNA follows: TGTGCCAGCAGTGAAGGGGGCCGAGTGGTTACCGGGGAGCTGTTTTTT.

The J gene is TRBJ1-2, the V gene TRBV12-5, with 8 bases fitting TRBD1. V was clipped by 6 bases and J by 3 bases; unmatched bases: 0. Germline assignment: CDR1 LGHNT and CDR2 FRNRAP. This CDR3 is built from 12 residues. CDR3 in DNA: TGTGCTAGTGGGACAGGGGACTATGGCTACACCTTC. It codes for CASGTGDYGYTF. The whole variable domain, remainder taken from reference TRBV12-5 and TRBJ1-2, is DARVTQTPRHKVTEMGQEVTMRCQPILGHNTVFWYRQTMMQGLELLAYFRNRAPLDDSGMPKDRFSAEMPDATLATLKIQPSEPRDSAVYFCASGTGDYGYTFGSGTRLTVV.

This clone qualifies as medium-sized. J is TRBJ1-5 and V is TRBV4-2; the D gene is possibly TRBD1 (6 bases). The V end was cut by 0 bases, the J end by 4 bases, with 13 bases between. The CDR3 is made up of 16 amino acids. Germline V lookup: CDR1 LGHNA, CDR2 YNFKEQ. The chain's CDR3 is CASSQDTPGQNQPQHF. DNA of the CDR3: TGTGCCAGCAGCCAAGATACCCCCGGACAGAATCAGCCCCAGCATTTT.